Listed below are T cell receptor beta chains from one sample, sequenced in a study of blood T cell repertoires in COVID-19. Clones were read by immunoSEQ multiplex PCR, and TCRdb kept only the in-frame ones, dropping some. The profile shows over 120,000 clones, just under 85% of them singletons. The material sequenced was PBMCs or T cells enriched from blood (not recorded which). Receptor source: a man aged 50-60 years who had recovered from COVID-19. Both conserved end residues are part of each CDR3. Where a row states a size, it is once, few, many or the class of an expanded clone; other rows omit it.

v_call	clone_size	j_call	cdr3_aa
TRBV27	NA	TRBJ1-4	CASSWGGRAGATNEKLFF
TRBV9	few	TRBJ1-6	CASSDGGASYNSPLHF
TRBV5-1	NA	TRBJ2-5	CASSLEVTFQETQYF
TRBV5-8	NA	TRBJ1-5	CASSLYRGADNQPQHF
TRBV7-9	once	TRBJ1-2	CASSSSGSTGYTF
TRBV6-5	NA	TRBJ2-6	CASSSDIWANVLTF
TRBV19	few	TRBJ1-5	CASSIRQINQPQHF
TRBV30	NA	TRBJ1-1	CAWSSTDRYAEAFF
TRBV3-1/TRBV3-2	few	TRBJ2-7	CASSHHGPGAYEQYF
TRBV5-6	NA	TRBJ2-1	CASSQGTDFYNEQFF
TRBV7-9	NA	TRBJ1-1	CASSLRLGSGVNTEAFF
TRBV12-5	NA	TRBJ1-1	CASGLGDRMNTEAFF
TRBV7-3	NA	TRBJ1-1	CATGKQGSTEAFF
TRBV7-4	NA	TRBJ1-5	CASSDFEDQPQHF